The 22 T cell receptor beta chains in this list originate from one sample, sequenced in a study of T cell responses to AZD1222 COVID-19 vaccine. TCRdb keeps only in-frame clones here, not all; method: immunoSEQ multiplex PCR. The table shows 150,000 to 200,000 clones, with roughly 88% occurring only once. Here the sequenced sample was peripheral blood, taken on day 0 of AZD1222 vaccination. These receptors were obtained from an adult in good health.

The chain recombines TRBV5-6 with TRBJ1-4, with D unresolved. Germline V gene lookup returns CDR1 SGHDT and CDR2 YYEEEE. Trimming removed 2 bases from V and 5 bases from J, with 10 bases in between. The CDR3 consists of 14 residues. The CDR3 loop is CASSFKQTNEKLFF. The CDR3 nucleotides are TGTGCCAGCAGCTTTAAGCAAACAAATGAAAAACTGTTTTTT.

This chain links TRBV5-1 with TRBJ1-4; TRBD1 might be the D (6 bases). The V gene lost 3 bases and the J gene lost 5 bases, with 14 bases spanning the gap. The CDR3 runs to 15 residues. Germline V gives CDR1 SGHRS, CDR2 YFSETQ. CDR3 loop: CASSSGPGVNEKLFF. CDR3 in DNA: TGCGCCAGCAGCTCCGGGCCAGGGGTAAATGAAAAACTGTTTTTT.

This chain connects TRBV7-3 to TRBJ2-3; D is perhaps TRBD2 (6 bases). Germline assignment: CDR1 SGHTA and CDR2 FQGTGA. This CDR3 region has 16 residues. Trimming removed 0 bases from V and 4 bases from J, with 14 bases in between. As DNA, the CDR3 is TGTGCCAGCAGCTTAACCCGGGATAGCGGAGCAGATACGCAGTATTTT. Its protein is CASSLTRDSGADTQYF.

CDR3 coding DNA: TGCGCCAGCACCCCCGGGACAGGGTGGGAGCAGTACTTC. Translated, it gives CASTPGTGWEQYF. The V gene is TRBV5-1, the J gene TRBJ2-7; TRBD1 agrees at 9 bases. The germline V gene encodes CDR1 SGHRS and CDR2 YFSETQ. Germline trimming cut 6 bases from V and 7 bases from J; bases unmatched to any gene: 8. The CDR3 contains 13 residues.

The rearrangement links TRBV2 to TRBJ2-7; 8 bases match TRBD1. CDR3 length: 15 residues. Germline CDR1 and CDR2: SNHLY and FYNNEI. V shed 2 bases and J 3 bases; nucleotides not matched to a gene: 6. The CDR3 protein is CASSERAGGSYEQYF. The DNA of the CDR3 is TGTGCCAGCAGTGAACGGGCAGGGGGCAGCTACGAGCAGTACTTC.

There are a few counts of this clone. This specimen includes other DNA sequences encoding the same CDR3. The chain uses TRBV7-2 and TRBJ1-1; TRBD1 matches 11 bases. The V segment lost 1 base and the J segment 4 bases; nucleotides outside the gene matches: 5. CDR1 and CDR2 from the germline V gene are SGHTA and FQGNSA. This CDR3 region has 16 residues. CDR3: CASSLESGTGGTEAFF. The CDR3 DNA reads TGTGCCAGCAGCTTAGAATCGGGGACAGGGGGCACTGAAGCTTTCTTT. Full variable domain (outside the CDR3, taken from reference TRBV7-2 and TRBJ1-1): GAGVSQSPSNKVTEKGKDVELRCDPISGHTALYWYRQSLGQGLEFLIYFQGNSAPDKSGLPSDRFSAERTGGSVSTLTIQRTQQEDSAVYLCASSLESGTGGTEAFFGQGTRLTVV.

The CDR3 here is CASSQEIAGGYEQYF. CDR3 sequence (DNA): TGCGCCAGCAGCCAAGAAATCGCGGGGGGATACGAGCAGTACTTC. The V gene is TRBV4-1, the J gene TRBJ2-7; 8 bases agree with TRBD2. V dropped 0 bases and J dropped 4; count of bases not matched to a gene: 5. Germline lookup yields CDR1 MGHRA and CDR2 YSYEKL. The CDR3 totals 15 residues.

J is TRBJ1-1 and V is TRBV7-3, with a tentative D call TRBD1 (6 bases). The CDR3 spans 16 residues. Trimming removed 5 bases at V and 3 bases at J, with 19 bases between. Germline V gene lookup returns CDR1 SGHTA and CDR2 FQGTGA. CDR3 sequence: CASSPQGIMLDTEAFF. The CDR3 DNA reads TGTGCCAGCAGCCCACAGGGTATTATGCTTGACACTGAAGCTTTCTTT.

The V call is TRBV9, the J call TRBJ1-4, with D perhaps matching TRBD1 (6 bases). V was shortened by 0 bases and J by 8 bases, with 17 bases between the two germline ends. Germline CDR1 reads SGDLS; CDR2 reads YYNGEE. The CDR3 sequence is 16 residues long. CDR3 bases: TGTGCCAGCAGCGTAGAGGGGGGGACCCGAGGAGAAAAACTGTTTTTT. This encodes CASSVEGGTRGEKLFF.

CDR3 sequence reads: CASGILAGELFF. The DNA of the CDR3 is TGTGCCAGCGGTATACTCGCCGGGGAGCTGTTTTTT. The chain links TRBV6-6 to TRBJ2-2; no firm D call. Per germline, CDR1 MNHNY and CDR2 SVGAGI (reference sequence). The V gene lost 8 bases and the J gene lost 6 bases, with 10 bases spanning the gap. The CDR3 length is 12 residues.

This chain joins TRBV28 and TRBJ1-1, with D possibly TRBD1 on 6 matching bases. The CDR3 is 13 residues long. Germline lookup yields CDR1 MDHEN and CDR2 SYDVKM. The V end was cut by 6 bases, the J end by 5 bases, with 13 bases between. CDR3 loop: CASRQGQATEAFF. DNA for the CDR3: TGTGCCAGCAGGCAGGGGCAGGCGACTGAAGCTTTCTTT.

The chain carries TRBV18 and TRBJ1-6; the D gene is possibly TRBD1 (6 bases). The CDR3 has 16 residues. The germline V and J ends were trimmed by 2 bases and 7 bases, with 15 bases remaining between them. Germline V lookup: CDR1 KGHSH, CDR2 LQKENI. As DNA, the CDR3 is TGTGCCAGCTCACCAAAAGGGGGTGGAGGGAATTCACCCCTCCACTTT. The encoded protein is CASSPKGGGGNSPLHF.

The V gene is TRBV10-1, the J gene TRBJ2-1; possibly TRBD2 for D (6 bases). Germline CDR1 is WNHNN and CDR2 is SYGVQD (reference sequence). Trimming pared 4 bases from V and 0 bases from J, leaving 16 bases between. This CDR3 has 17 amino acids. In DNA form, the CDR3 reads TGCGCCAGCAGTGCCACAGGCGGGACCCTCTCCTACAATGAGCAGTTCTTC. Its protein product is CASSATGGTLSYNEQFF.

As concerns this clone: The sample holds other DNA sequences that translate to the same CDR3. The chain joins TRBV5-1 to TRBJ1-6, with D possibly TRBD1 on 6 matching bases. Trimming pared 0 bases from V and 9 bases from J, leaving 10 bases between. The CDR3 covers 14 residues. Germline V gene sequence: CDR1 SGHRS, CDR2 YFSETQ. CDR3 DNA sequence: TGCGCCAGCAGCTTGGTGGGGGCCGGTTCACCCCTCCACTTT. It is translated as CASSLVGAGSPLHF.

The gene calls are TRBV10-1 and TRBJ2-5, with 14 bases that match TRBD2. This CDR3 has 16 amino acids. Germline CDR1 WNHNN, CDR2 SYGVQD (reference sequence). V was pared by 3 bases and J by 5 bases, with 5 bases of the junction left unmatched. This chain's CDR3 is CASSDAGLAGGETQYF. The CDR3, as DNA: TGCGCCAGCAGTGACGCCGGACTAGCGGGAGGTGAGACCCAGTACTTC.

The chain uses TRBV6-2 or TRBV6-3 and TRBJ2-1; possibly TRBD2 for D (6 bases). Germline V gives CDR1 MNHEY, CDR2 SVGEGT. Trimming pared 7 bases from V and 4 bases from J, leaving 20 bases between. CDR3 length equals 16 residues. Here the CDR3 DNA reads TGTGCCAGCAACCCTGGTGGAGGGAAGGGATACAATGAGCAGTTCTTC. Translation gives CASNPGGGKGYNEQFF.

In this sample, this clone turned up once. The rearrangement joins TRBV5-1 to TRBJ1-1, with a possible D match to TRBD1 (5 bases). V lost 0 bases and J 11 bases, leaving 11 bases between the germline ends. This CDR3 has 12 amino acids. Germline-derived CDR1 and CDR2 are SGHRS and YFSETQ. As DNA, the CDR3 is TGCGCCAGCAGCTTGGAGACGGGGACGGCTTTCTTT. Protein product: CASSLETGTAFF.

J is TRBJ2-7 and V is TRBV5-1; 9 bases agree with TRBD1. CDR1 is SGHRS and CDR2 is YFSETQ in the germline V gene. The CDR3 is 16 residues long. With 4 bases clipped from V and 0 bases from J, the junction kept 8 bases outside the gene matches. CDR3 in DNA: TGCGCCAGCAGCGACCACCGACAGGGGGTCTCCTACGAGCAGTACTTC. Residues: CASSDHRQGVSYEQYF.

This chain links TRBV3-1 (or the pseudogene TRBV3-2) with TRBJ1-4; D not resolved. V was trimmed by 2 bases and J by 4 bases, leaving 17 bases between them. There are 17 residues in the CDR3. Per the germline V gene, CDR1 is LGHDT and CDR2 is YNNKEL (reference sequence). DNA for the CDR3: TGTGCCAGCAGCCAAACATTAAGGGATACCGGTAATGAAAAACTGTTTTTT. This translates into CASSQTLRDTGNEKLFF.

The chain joins TRBV21-1 to TRBJ2-3. TRBV21-1 is labeled a pseudogene. There are 21 residues in the CDR3. CDR3 sequence: CASSKTEVGDGWDEGTDTQYF. CDR3 coding DNA: TGTGCCAGCAGCAAAACGGAAGTAGGGGACGGTTGGGATGAGGGCACAGATACGCAGTATTTT.

The genes are TRBV7-9 and TRBJ2-7; 9 bases match TRBD2. Germline V gene data show CDR1 as SEHNR and CDR2 as FQNEAQ (reference sequence). V trimming: 1 base; J trimming: 3 bases; junction bases outside the gene matches: 1. This CDR3 spans 14 amino acids. CDR3 nucleotide sequence: TGTGCCAGCAGCTTAGGTAGCGGGGGCTACGAGCAGTACTTC. The encoded protein is CASSLGSGGYEQYF.

The chain employs TRBV6-5 and TRBJ2-3; 7 bases fit TRBD2. V shed 6 bases, J shed 2 bases, and the junction held 8 bases outside the gene matches. The CDR3 contains 15 residues. Germline V gene sequence: CDR1 MNHEY, CDR2 SVGAGI. The CDR3 DNA is TGTGCCAGCAGACCTGGGGACTACCTCACAGATACGCAGTATTTT. Its translation: CASRPGDYLTDTQYF.